This T cell receptor beta chain is drawn from a study of Graves' ophthalmopathy and Graves' hyperthyroidism. Study results and limitations: Blood repertoires reportedly contained most expanded thyroid clonotypes above 0.001 frequency. For separating ophthalmopathy from stable hyperthyroidism, a 13-signature model gave almost 90% sensitivity and 81.08% specificity. Ophthalmopathy progression cases were predicted by the model with 70% to 71% sensitivity and around 72% specificity.

Using RNA transcripts, the TCR beta CDR3 regions were amplified. A first-round RT-PCR used HTBI primers, followed by a second-round multiplex PCR. Each CDR3 protein is one row after TCRdb ran MiXCR on the multiplex PCR reads. The data hold approximately 50,000 distinct CDR3 sequences, with around 50% observed a single time. On this clonotype: The antigen is undetermined.

The sequence came from an adult man with Graves' ophthalmopathy. Sequenced input: peripheral blood.

The CDR3 nucleotides are TGTGCCGGGACTCTGGGGACAGGAAACACCATATATTTT. Its protein is CAGTLGTGNTIYF. V usage is TRBV7-9 and J usage is TRBJ1-3; D may be TRBD1 (6 bases). The CDR3 runs 13 residues. V was trimmed by 11 bases and J by 4 bases, leaving 15 bases between them. Germline CDR1 and CDR2: SEHNR and FQNEAQ (reference sequence).